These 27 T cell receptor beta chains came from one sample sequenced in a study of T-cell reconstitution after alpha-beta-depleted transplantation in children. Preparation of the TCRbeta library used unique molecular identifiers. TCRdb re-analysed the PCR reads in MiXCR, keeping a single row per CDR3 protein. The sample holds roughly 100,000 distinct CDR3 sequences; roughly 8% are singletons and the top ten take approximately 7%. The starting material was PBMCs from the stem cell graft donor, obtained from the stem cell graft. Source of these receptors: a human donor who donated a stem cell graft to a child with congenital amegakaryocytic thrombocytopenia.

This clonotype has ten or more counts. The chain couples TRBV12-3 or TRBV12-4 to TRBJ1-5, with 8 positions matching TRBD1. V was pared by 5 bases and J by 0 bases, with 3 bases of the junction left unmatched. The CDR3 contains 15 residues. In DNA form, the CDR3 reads TGTGCCAGCAGTATGACAGGGGATAGCAATCAGCCCCAGCATTTT. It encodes CASSMTGDSNQPQHF.

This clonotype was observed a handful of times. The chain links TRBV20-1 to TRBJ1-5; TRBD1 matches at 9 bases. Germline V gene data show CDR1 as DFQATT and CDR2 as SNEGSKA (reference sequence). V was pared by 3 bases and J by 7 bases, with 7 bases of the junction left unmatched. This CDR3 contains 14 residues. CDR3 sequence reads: CSASATGGGQPQHF. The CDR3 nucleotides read TGCAGTGCTAGCGCAACAGGGGGCGGGCAGCCCCAGCATTTT.

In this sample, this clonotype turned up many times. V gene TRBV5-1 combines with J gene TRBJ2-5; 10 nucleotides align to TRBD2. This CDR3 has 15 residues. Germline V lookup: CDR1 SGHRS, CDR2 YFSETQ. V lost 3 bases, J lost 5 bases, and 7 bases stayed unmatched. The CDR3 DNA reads TGCGCCAGCAGCTCTCCCCTAGCGGGAGAGGAGACCCAGTACTTC. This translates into CASSSPLAGEETQYF.

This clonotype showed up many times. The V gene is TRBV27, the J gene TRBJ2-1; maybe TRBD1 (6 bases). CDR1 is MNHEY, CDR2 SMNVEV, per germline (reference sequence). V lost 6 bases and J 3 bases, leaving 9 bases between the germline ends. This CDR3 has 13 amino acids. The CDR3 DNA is TGTGCCAGCAGGGACAGCTACTACAATGAGCAGTTCTTC. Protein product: CASRDSYYNEQFF.

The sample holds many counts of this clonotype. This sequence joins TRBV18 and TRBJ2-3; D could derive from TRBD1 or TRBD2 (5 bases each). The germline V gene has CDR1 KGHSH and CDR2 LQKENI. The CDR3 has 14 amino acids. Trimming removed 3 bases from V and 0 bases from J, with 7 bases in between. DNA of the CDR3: TGTGCCAGCTCACCGGGACGGAGCACAGATACGCAGTATTTT. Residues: CASSPGRSTDTQYF.

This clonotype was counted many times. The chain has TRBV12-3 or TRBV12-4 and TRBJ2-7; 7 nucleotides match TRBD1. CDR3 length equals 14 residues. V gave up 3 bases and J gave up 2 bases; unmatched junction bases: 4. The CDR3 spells CASSFSQGTYEQYF. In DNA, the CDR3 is TGTGCCAGCAGTTTTTCACAGGGGACCTACGAGCAGTACTTC.

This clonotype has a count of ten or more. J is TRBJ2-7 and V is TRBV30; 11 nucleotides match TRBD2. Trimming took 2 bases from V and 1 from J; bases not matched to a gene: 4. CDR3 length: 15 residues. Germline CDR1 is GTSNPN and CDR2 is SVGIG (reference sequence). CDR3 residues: CAWSTSGGSSYEQYF. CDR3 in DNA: TGTGCCTGGAGTACTAGCGGGGGATCTTCCTACGAGCAGTACTTC.

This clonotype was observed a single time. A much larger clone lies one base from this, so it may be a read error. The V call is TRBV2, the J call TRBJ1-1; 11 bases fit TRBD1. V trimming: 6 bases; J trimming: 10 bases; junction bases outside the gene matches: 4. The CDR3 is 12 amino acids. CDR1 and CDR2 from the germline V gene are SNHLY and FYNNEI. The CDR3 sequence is CASRGDRGGAFF. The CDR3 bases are TGTGCCAGCAGAGGGGACAGGGGGGGAGCTTTCTTT.

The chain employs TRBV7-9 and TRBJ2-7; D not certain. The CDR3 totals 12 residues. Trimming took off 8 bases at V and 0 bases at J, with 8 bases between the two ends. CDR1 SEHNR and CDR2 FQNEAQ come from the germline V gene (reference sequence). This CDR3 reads CASGLRSYEQYF. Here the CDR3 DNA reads TGTGCCAGCGGTCTTCGCTCCTACGAGCAGTACTTC.

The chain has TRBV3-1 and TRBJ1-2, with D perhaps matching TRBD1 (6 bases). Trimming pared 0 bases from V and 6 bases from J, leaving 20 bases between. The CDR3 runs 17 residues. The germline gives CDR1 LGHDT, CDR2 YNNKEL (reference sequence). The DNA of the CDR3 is TGTGCCAGCAGCCAAGATACGCGGGGGCGCCCCCTTCATGGCTACACCTTC. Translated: CASSQDTRGRPLHGYTF.

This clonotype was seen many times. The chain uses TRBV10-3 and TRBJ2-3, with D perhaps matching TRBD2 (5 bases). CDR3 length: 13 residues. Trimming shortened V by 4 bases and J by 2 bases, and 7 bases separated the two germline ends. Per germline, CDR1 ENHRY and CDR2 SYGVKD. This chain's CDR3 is CAISVRDTDTQYF. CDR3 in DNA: TGTGCCATCAGTGTTCGGGACACAGATACGCAGTATTTT.

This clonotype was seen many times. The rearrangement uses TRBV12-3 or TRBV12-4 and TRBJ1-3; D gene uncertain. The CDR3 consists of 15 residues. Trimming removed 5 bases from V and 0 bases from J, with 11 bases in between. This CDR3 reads CASSLRVLSGNTIYF. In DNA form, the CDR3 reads TGTGCCAGCAGTCTAAGGGTTCTCTCTGGAAACACCATATATTTT.

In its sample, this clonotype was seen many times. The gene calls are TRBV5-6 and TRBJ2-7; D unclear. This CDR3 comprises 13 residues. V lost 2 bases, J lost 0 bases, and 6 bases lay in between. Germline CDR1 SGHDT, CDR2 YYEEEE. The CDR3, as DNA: TGTGCCAGCAGCTTACCCGCCTCCTACGAGCAGTACTTC. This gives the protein CASSLPASYEQYF.

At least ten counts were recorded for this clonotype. The CDR3 region is CASSEDGTSVTDTQYF. In DNA, the CDR3 is TGTGCCAGCAGTGAAGACGGGACTAGCGTTACAGATACGCAGTATTTT. This rearrangement joins TRBV6-1 to TRBJ2-3; 10 bases line up with TRBD2. V was clipped by 1 base and J by 3 bases; unmatched bases: 4. This CDR3 is built from 16 residues. Looked up from germline, CDR1 is MNHNS and CDR2 is SASEGT.

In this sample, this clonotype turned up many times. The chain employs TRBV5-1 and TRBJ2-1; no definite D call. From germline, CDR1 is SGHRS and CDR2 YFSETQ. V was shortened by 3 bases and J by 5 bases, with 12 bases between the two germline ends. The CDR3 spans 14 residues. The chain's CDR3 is CASSSGELNNEQFF. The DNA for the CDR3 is TGCGCCAGCAGCTCGGGCGAGTTAAACAATGAGCAGTTCTTC.

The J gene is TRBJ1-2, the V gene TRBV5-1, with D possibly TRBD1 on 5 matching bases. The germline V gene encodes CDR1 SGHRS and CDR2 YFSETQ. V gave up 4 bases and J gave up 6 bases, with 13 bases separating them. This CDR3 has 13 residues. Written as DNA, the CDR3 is TGCGCCAGCAGCGATAGACAGCCAGATGGCTACACCTTC. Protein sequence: CASSDRQPDGYTF.

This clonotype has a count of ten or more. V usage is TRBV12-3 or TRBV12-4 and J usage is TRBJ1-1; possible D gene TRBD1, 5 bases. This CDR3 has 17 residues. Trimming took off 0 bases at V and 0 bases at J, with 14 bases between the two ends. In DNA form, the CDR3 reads TGTGCCAGCAGTTTAGCGATAGGGGACTTAATGAACACTGAAGCTTTCTTT. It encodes CASSLAIGDLMNTEAFF.

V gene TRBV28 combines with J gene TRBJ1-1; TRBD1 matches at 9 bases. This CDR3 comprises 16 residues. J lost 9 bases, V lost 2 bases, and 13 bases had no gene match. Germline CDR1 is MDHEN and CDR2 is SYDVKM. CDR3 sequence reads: CASSLPFGQGTSKAFF. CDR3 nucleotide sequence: TGTGCCAGCAGTTTACCCTTCGGACAGGGGACTTCAAAAGCTTTCTTT.

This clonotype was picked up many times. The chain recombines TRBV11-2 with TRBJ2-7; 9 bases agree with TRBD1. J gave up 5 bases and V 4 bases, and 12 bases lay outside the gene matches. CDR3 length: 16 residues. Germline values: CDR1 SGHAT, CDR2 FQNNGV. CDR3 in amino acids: CASSYNPGTGHNEQYF. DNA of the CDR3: TGTGCCAGCAGCTACAACCCCGGGACAGGGCACAACGAGCAGTACTTC.

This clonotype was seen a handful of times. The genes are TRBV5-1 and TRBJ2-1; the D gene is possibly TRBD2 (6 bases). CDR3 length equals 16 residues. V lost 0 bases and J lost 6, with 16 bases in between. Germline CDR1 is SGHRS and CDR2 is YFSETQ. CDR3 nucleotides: TGCGCCAGCAGCTTGGACGGTAGCGCGGGGATCAATGAGCAGTTCTTC. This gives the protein CASSLDGSAGINEQFF.

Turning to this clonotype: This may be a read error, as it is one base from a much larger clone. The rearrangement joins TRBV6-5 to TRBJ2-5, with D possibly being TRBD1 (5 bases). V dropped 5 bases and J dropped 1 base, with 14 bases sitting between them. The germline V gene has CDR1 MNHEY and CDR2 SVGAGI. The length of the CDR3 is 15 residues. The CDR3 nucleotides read TGTGCCAGCAGTCACCACGCCGACAGCCAAGAGACCCAGTACTTC. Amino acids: CASSHHADSQETQYF.

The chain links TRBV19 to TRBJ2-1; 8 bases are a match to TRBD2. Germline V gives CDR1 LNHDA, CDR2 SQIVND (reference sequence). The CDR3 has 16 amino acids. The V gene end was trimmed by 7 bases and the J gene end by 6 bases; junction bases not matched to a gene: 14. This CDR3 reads CASTETMWSGSNEQFF. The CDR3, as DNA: TGTGCCAGTACCGAAACTATGTGGAGCGGGAGCAATGAGCAGTTCTTC.

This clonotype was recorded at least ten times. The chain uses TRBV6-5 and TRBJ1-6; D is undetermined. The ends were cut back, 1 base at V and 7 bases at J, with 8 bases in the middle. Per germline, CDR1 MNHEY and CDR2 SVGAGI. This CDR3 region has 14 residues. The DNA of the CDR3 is TGTGCCAGCAGTTACTTAGTCCTCAATTCACCCCTCCACTTT. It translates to CASSYLVLNSPLHF.

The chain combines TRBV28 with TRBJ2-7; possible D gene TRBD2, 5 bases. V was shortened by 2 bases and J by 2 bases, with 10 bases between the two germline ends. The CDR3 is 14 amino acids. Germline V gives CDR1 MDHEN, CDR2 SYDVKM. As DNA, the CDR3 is TGTGCCAGCAGTTTAAACAGAGCGGCCTACGAGCAGTACTTC. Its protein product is CASSLNRAAYEQYF.

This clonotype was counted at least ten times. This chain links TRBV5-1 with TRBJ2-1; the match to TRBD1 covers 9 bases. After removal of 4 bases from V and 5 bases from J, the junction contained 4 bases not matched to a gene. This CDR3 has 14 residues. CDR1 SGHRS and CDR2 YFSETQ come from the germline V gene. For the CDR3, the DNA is TGCGCCAGCAGCGGGGGACAGGGCCACAATGAGCAGTTCTTC. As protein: CASSGGQGHNEQFF.

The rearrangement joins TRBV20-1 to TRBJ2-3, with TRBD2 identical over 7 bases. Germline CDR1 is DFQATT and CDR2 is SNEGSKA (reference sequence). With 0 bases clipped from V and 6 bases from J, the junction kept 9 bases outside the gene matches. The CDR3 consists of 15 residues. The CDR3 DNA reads TGCAGTGCTAGAGATCCTGCGGGAGTCCTGGATACGCAGTATTTT. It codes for CSARDPAGVLDTQYF.

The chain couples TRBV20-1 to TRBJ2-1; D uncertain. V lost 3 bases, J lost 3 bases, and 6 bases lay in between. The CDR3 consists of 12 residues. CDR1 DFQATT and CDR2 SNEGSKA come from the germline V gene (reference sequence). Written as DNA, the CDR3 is TGCAGTGCTAGTATCCGCTACAATGAGCAGTTCTTC. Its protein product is CSASIRYNEQFF.